This record covers a single T cell receptor beta chain. Its antigen is unidentified. The data originate from a study of T-cell reconstitution after alpha-beta-depleted transplantation in children. Broader study findings: Alpha-beta T cells present about two months after transplant were reported to originate from several hundred expanded graft clones. Surviving recipient cells, namely T cells and thymic progenitors, were the source of high day-60 TCRbeta diversity in some patients. By one year post-transplant, T-cell counts and diversity largely arose from T cells that were newly produced.

Preparation of the TCRbeta library used unique molecular identifiers. TCRdb redid the calling of the PCR reads with MiXCR, one entry per CDR3 protein. The sample carries about 32,000 distinct CDR3 sequences, about 6% recorded once. Sequenced material: peripheral blood, taken 60 days after TCRalphabeta/CD19-depleted stem cell transplant. This TCR was recovered from a child under two years old who had a stem cell transplant for acute myeloid leukemia, so the T cells may come from the graft donor.

CDR3 in amino acids: CASRNGGQETQYF. CDR3 sequence (DNA): TGTGCCAGCAGGAATGGGGGACAAGAGACCCAGTACTTC. The chain joins TRBV28 to TRBJ2-5, with D tentatively TRBD1 or TRBD2 (5 bases each). V was pared by 6 bases and J by 2 bases, with 10 bases between. Germline CDR1 is MDHEN and CDR2 is SYDVKM. The length of the CDR3 is 13 residues.